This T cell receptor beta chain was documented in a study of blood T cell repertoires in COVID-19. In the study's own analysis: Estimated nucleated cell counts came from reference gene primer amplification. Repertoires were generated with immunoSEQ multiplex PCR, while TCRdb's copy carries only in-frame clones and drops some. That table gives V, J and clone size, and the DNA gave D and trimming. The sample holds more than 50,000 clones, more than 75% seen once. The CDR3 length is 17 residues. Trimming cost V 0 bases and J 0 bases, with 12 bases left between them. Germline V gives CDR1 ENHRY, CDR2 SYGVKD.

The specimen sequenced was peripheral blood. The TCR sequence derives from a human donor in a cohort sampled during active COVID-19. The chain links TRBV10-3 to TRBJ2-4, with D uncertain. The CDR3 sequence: CAISESVVLLAKNIQYF. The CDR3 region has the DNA TGTGCCATCAGTGAGTCAGTGGTCCTACTAGCCAAAAACATTCAGTACTTC.